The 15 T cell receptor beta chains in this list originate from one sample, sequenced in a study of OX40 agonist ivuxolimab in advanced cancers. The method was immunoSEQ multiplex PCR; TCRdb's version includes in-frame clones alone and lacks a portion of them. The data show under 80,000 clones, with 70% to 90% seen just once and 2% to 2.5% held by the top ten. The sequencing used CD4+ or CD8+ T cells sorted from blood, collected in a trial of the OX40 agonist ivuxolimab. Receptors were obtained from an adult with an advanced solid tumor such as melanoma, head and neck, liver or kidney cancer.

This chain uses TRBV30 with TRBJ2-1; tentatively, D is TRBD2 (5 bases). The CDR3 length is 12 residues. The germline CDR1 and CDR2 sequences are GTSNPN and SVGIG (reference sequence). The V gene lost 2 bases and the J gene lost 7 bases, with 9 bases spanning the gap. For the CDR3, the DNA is TGTGCCTGGAGTCGGACTGCGAATGAGCAGTTCTTC. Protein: CAWSRTANEQFF. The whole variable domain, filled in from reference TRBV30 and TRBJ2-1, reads SQTIHQWPATLVQPVGSPLSLECTVEGTSNPNLYWYRQAAGRGLQLLFYSVGIGQISSEVPQNLSASRPQDRQFILSSKKLLLSDSGFYLCAWSRTANEQFFGPGTRLTVL.

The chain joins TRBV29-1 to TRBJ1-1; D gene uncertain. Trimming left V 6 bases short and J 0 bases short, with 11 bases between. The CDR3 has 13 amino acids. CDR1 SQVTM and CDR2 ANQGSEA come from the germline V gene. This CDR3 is CSVIDGMNTEAFF. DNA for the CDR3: TGCAGCGTAATAGACGGAATGAACACTGAAGCTTTCTTT.

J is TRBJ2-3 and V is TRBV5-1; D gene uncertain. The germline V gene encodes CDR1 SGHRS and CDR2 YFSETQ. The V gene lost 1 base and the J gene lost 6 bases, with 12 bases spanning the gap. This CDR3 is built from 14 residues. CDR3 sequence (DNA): TGCGCCAGCAGCTTGTCAGCGTCGAGGGATACGCAGTATTTT. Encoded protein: CASSLSASRDTQYF.

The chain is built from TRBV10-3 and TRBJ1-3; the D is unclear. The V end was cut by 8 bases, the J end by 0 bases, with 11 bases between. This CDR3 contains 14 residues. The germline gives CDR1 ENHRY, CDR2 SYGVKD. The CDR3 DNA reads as TGTGCCATCCGTACCACAGCCTCTGGAAACACCATATATTTT. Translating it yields CAIRTTASGNTIYF.

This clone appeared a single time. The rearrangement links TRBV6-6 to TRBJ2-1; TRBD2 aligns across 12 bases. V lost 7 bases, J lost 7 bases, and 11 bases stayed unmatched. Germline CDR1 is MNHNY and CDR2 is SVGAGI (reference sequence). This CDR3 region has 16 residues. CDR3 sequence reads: CASKRLAGVSENEQFF. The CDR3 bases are TGTGCCAGCAAGAGACTAGCGGGAGTTAGTGAGAATGAGCAGTTCTTC.

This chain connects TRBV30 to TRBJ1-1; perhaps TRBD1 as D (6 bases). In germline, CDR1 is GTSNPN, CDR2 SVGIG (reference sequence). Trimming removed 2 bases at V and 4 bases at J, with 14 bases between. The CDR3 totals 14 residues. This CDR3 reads CAWSPRTESTEAFF. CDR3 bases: TGTGCCTGGAGTCCCAGGACAGAAAGCACTGAAGCTTTCTTT.

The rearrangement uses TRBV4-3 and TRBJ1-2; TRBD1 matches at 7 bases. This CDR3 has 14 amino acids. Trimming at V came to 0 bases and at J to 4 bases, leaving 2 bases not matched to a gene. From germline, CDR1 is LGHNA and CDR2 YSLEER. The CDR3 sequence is CASSQDRTGYGYTF. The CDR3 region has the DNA TGCGCCAGCAGCCAAGATCGGACAGGCTATGGCTACACCTTC.

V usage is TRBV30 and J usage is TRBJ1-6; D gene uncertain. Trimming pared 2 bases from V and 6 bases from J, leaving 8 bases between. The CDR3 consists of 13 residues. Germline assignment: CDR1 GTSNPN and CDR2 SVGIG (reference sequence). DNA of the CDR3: TGTGCCTGGAGTCGGGTGGGTAATTCACCCCTCCACTTT. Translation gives CAWSRVGNSPLHF. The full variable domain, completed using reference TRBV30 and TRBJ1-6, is SQTIHQWPATLVQPVGSPLSLECTVEGTSNPNLYWYRQAAGRGLQLLFYSVGIGQISSEVPQNLSASRPQDRQFILSSKKLLLSDSGFYLCAWSRVGNSPLHFGNGTRLTVT.

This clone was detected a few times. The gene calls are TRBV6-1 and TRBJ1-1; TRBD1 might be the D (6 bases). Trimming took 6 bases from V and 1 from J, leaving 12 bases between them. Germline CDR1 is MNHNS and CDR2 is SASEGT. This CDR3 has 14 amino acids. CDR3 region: CASRQDSSNTEAFF. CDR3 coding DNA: TGTGCCAGCAGGCAGGACAGTTCGAACACTGAAGCTTTCTTT.

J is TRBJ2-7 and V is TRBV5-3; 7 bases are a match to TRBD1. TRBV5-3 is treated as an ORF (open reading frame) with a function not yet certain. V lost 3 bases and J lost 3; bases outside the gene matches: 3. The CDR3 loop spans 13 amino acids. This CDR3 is CARSSHRGYEQYF. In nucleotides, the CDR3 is TGTGCCAGAAGCTCGCACAGGGGCTACGAGCAGTACTTC.

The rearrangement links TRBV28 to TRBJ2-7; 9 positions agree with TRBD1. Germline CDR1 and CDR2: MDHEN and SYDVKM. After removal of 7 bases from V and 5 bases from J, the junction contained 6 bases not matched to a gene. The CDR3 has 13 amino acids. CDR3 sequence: CASINRGRDEQYF. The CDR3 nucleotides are TGTGCCAGCATTAACAGGGGGCGCGACGAGCAGTACTTC.

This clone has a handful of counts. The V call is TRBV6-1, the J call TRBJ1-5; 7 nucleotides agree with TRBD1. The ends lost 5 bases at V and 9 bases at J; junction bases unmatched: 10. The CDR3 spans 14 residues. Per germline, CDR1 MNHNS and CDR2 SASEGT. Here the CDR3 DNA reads TGTGCCAGCAGTCTCCTCAGGGGGTTTGGGCCCCAGCATTTT. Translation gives CASSLLRGFGPQHF.

The CDR3 DNA reads TGTGCCAGCAGTTACACAGCGAACACTGAAGCTTTCTTT. This sequence encodes CASSYTANTEAFF. The chain recombines TRBV6-6 with TRBJ1-1, with unresolved D. Trimming pared 2 bases from V and 1 base from J, leaving 5 bases between. Germline lookup yields CDR1 MNHNY and CDR2 SVGAGI (reference sequence). This CDR3 is built from 13 residues.

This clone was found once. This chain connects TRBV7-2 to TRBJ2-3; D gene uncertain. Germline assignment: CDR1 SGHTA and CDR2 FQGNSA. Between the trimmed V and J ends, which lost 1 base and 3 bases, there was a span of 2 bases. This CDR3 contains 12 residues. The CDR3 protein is CASSLDTDTQYF. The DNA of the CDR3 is TGTGCCAGCAGCTTAGATACAGATACGCAGTATTTT.

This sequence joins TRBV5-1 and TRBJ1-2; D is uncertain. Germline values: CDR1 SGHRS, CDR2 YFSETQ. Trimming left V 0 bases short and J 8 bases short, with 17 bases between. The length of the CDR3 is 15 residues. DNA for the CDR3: TGCGCCAGCAGCTTGGCGAGAGCCGGGCCTCAAGGCTACACCTTC. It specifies CASSLARAGPQGYTF.